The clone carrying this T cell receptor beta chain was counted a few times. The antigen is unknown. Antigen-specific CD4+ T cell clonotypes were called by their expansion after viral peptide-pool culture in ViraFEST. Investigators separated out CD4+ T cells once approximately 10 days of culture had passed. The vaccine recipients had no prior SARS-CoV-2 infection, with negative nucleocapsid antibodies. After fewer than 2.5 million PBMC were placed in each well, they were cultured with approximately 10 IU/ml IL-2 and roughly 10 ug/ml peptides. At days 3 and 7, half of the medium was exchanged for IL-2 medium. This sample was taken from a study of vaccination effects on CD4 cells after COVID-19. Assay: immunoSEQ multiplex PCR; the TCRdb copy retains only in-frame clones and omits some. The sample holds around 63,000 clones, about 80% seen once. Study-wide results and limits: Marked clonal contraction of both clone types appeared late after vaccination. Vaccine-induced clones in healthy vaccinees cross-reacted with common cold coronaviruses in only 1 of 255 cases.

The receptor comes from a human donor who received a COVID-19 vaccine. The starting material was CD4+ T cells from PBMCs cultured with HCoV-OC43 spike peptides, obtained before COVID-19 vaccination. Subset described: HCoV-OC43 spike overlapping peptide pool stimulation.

The CDR3 spells CASSLGQGALRDQQFF. The CDR3 DNA sequence: TGCGCCAGCAGCTTAGGACAGGGGGCGTTAAGAGACCAGCAGTTCTTC. V usage is TRBV5-1 and J usage is TRBJ2-1; TRBD1 matches 11 bases. The CDR3 has 16 residues. The V and J ends lost 2 bases and 11 bases, in that order; junction bases with no gene match: 12. Looked up from germline, CDR1 is SGHRS and CDR2 is YFSETQ.